This T cell receptor (beta chain) is drawn from a study of T cell responses to AZD1222 COVID-19 vaccine. Study-wide results and caveats: There were mostly white British donors and more females than males, and clonal diversity was possibly underestimated.

Turning to this clone: Its specificity is not known.

Using immunoSEQ multiplex PCR, the repertoire was profiled, and TCRdb retains in-frame clones only, with some absent. The sample holds approximately 110,000 clones, 92% seen once. Germline-derived CDR1 and CDR2 are SGHNT and YYREEE (reference sequence). Trimming removed 1 base from V and 1 base from J, with 5 bases in between. The CDR3 covers 14 residues. This sample comprised peripheral blood, obtained 28 days after the second AZD1222 dose. The receptor was isolated from an adult who received the AZD1222 COVID-19 vaccine. V usage is TRBV5-4 and J usage is TRBJ2-2; no clear D gene. In nucleotides, the CDR3 is TGTGCCAGCAGCTTGTCACTGAACACCGGGGAGCTGTTTTTT. Translation gives CASSLSLNTGELFF.